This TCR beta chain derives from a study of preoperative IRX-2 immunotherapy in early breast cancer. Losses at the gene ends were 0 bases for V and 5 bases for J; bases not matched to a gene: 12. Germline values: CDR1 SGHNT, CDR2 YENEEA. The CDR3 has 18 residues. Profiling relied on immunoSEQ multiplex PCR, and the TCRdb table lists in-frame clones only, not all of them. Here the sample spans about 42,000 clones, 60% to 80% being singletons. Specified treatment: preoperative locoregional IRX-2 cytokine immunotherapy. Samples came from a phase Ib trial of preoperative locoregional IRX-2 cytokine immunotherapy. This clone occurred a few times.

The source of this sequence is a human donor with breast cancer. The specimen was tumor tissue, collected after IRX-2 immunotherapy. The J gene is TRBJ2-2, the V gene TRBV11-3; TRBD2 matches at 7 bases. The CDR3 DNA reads TGTGCCAGCAGCTTAGATCTACGTGGGAGGGAGGGAACCGGGGAGCTGTTTTTT. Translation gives CASSLDLRGREGTGELFF.